Each of the 10 T cell receptor beta chains below was sequenced from the same sample in a study of T cells in Graves' hyperthyroidism and ophthalmopathy. TCR beta CDR3 region amplification was performed from RNA transcripts. RT-PCR in the first round (using the HTBI primer set) targeted the TCR CDR3. TCRdb re-derived calls from the multiplex PCR reads in MiXCR, one entry per CDR3 protein. The repertoire holds a few hundred thousand distinct CDR3 sequences, with about 15% as singletons. What was sequenced was blood. All receptors come from a woman in her twenties or thirties with Graves' hyperthyroidism.

This clonotype was recorded many times. V usage is TRBV12-3 or TRBV12-4 and J usage is TRBJ2-7; D ambiguous. The CDR3 spans 14 residues. V lost 2 bases and J 6 bases, leaving 14 bases between the germline ends. The CDR3 sequence is CASSLSIRPAEQYF. The DNA for the CDR3 is TGTGCCAGCAGTTTAAGTATCAGACCCGCCGAGCAGTACTTC.

This rearrangement joins TRBV2 to TRBJ1-2; 7 nucleotides match TRBD1. The V segment lost 6 bases and the J segment 3 bases; nucleotides outside the gene matches: 7. This CDR3 is built from 14 residues. The germline CDR1 and CDR2 sequences are SNHLY and FYNNEI. In DNA, the CDR3 is TGTGCCAGCAGAGACAGGGTCGCGTACTATGGCTACACCTTC. Amino acids: CASRDRVAYYGYTF.

The sample holds many counts of this clonotype. The chain carries TRBV19 and TRBJ2-7; 8 bases are a match to TRBD1. The J segment lost 2 bases and the V segment lost 5 bases, leaving 8 bases of the junction unmatched. Germline assignment: CDR1 LNHDA and CDR2 SQIVND (reference sequence). This CDR3 is built from 15 residues. CDR3 loop: CASSRGQGSTYEQYF. Written as DNA, the CDR3 is TGTGCCAGTAGTCGCGGACAGGGCTCAACCTACGAGCAGTACTTC.

There are a few counts of this clonotype. CDR3 loop: CASSPLGGGDEQYF. In DNA, the CDR3 is TGCGCCAGCAGCCCCCTTGGGGGTGGCGACGAGCAGTACTTC. This chain links TRBV5-1 with TRBJ2-7; D is possibly TRBD1 or TRBD2 (5 bases each). CDR1 is SGHRS, CDR2 YFSETQ, per germline. The CDR3 extends over 14 amino acids. Trimming left V 4 bases short and J 5 bases short, with 16 bases between.

Ten or more counts support this clonotype. The V call is TRBV20-1, the J call TRBJ2-5, with 15 bases aligning to TRBD2. The germline V gene has CDR1 DFQATT and CDR2 SNEGSKA (reference sequence). CDR3 length: 18 amino acids. J was trimmed by 1 base and V by 0 bases; bases with no gene match: 6. As DNA, the CDR3 is TGCAGTGCTAGAGATACCTGGACTAGCGGGAGGGCCCAAGAGACCCAGTACTTC. It specifies CSARDTWTSGRAQETQYF.

This chain uses TRBV18 with TRBJ1-1; TRBD1 matches 9 bases. Germline values: CDR1 KGHSH, CDR2 LQKENI. After removal of 2 bases from V and 5 bases from J, the junction contained 3 bases not matched to a gene. The CDR3 runs 14 residues. CDR3 DNA: TGTGCCAGCTCACCATCCGGGACAGGGACTGAAGCTTTCTTT. Translating it yields CASSPSGTGTEAFF.

Ten or more counts support this clonotype. The chain links TRBV24-1 to TRBJ2-5, with TRBD1 as a possible D gene (5 bases). Germline-derived CDR1 and CDR2 are KGHDR and SFDVKD. The V gene lost 4 bases and the J gene lost 1 base, with 12 bases spanning the gap. The CDR3 totals 15 residues. DNA for the CDR3: TGTGCCACCAGTGACCGAGGACACCTCCAAGAGACCCAGTACTTC. Its protein product is CATSDRGHLQETQYF.

There are a few counts of this clonotype. The CDR3 nucleotides read TGTGCCAGCGACAGGGAGGAGTGGCAAGAGACCCAGTACTTC. Translation: CASDREEWQETQYF. The V call is TRBV6-1, the J call TRBJ2-5; possibly TRBD1 for D (7 bases). Germline V gives CDR1 MNHNS, CDR2 SASEGT. CDR3 length: 14 amino acids. V was trimmed by 8 bases and J by 2 bases, leaving 15 bases between them.

The chain is built from TRBV20-1 and TRBJ2-4; D may be TRBD1 (5 bases). Germline V lookup: CDR1 DFQATT, CDR2 SNEGSKA (reference sequence). There are 13 residues in the CDR3. Trimming removed 5 bases at V and 6 bases at J, with 14 bases between. In DNA form, the CDR3 reads TGCAGTGCTGTTCCCCAGGGTGGAAACATTCAGTACTTC. Translated, it gives CSAVPQGGNIQYF.

This clonotype has more than one count but fewer than ten. The chain uses TRBV13 and TRBJ2-7, with 7 bases fitting TRBD2. The CDR3 runs to 15 residues. V trimming: 4 bases; J trimming: 5 bases; junction bases outside the gene matches: 11. Germline lookup yields CDR1 PRHDT and CDR2 FYEKMQ (reference sequence). The CDR3 region is CASSSRAGKINEQYF. The CDR3 DNA is TGTGCCAGCAGCTCCCGAGCGGGGAAGATCAACGAGCAGTACTTC.